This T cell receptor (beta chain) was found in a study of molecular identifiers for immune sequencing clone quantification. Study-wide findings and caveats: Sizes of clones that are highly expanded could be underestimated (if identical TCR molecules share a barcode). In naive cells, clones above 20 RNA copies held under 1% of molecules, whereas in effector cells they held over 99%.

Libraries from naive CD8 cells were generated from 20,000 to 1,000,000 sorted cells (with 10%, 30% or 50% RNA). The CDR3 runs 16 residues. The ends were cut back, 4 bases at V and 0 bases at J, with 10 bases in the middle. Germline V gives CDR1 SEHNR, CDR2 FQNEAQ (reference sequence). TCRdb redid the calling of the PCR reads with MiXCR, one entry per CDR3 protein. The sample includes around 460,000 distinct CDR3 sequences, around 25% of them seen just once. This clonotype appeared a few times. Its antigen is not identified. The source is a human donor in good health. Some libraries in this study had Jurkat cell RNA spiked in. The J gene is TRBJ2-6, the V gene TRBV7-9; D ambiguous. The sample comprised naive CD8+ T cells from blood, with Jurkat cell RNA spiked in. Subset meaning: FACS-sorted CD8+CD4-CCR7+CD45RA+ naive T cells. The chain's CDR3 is CASSSTLASGANVLTF. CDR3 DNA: TGTGCCAGCAGCTCCACGTTGGCCTCTGGGGCCAACGTCCTGACTTTC. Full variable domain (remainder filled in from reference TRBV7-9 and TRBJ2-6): DTGVSQNPRHKITKRGQNVTFRCDPISEHNRLYWYRQTLGQGPEFLTYFQNEAQLEKSRLLSDRFSAERPKGSFSTLEIQRTEQGDSAMYLCASSSTLASGANVLTFGAGSRLTVL.